This TCR beta chain was identified in a study of blood T cell repertoires in COVID-19. Study at large: Samples came from the United States, Italy and Spain, spanning acute and convalescent COVID-19.

Profiling relied on immunoSEQ multiplex PCR, and the TCRdb table lists in-frame clones only, not all of them. The sample has hundreds of thousands of clones, 70% to 90% seen once. Trimming stripped 4 bases from V and 5 bases from J, with 9 bases between. The CDR3 runs 12 residues. Germline V gene sequence: CDR1 SGHKS, CDR2 YYEKEE (reference sequence). This clonotype originated in a woman under 30 with acute or convalescent COVID-19. The chain carries TRBV5-5 and TRBJ1-1; no clear D gene. Sequencing used peripheral blood. CDR3 nucleotide sequence: TGTGCCAGCAGCCCGCTTGAGACTGAAGCTTTCTTT. Translated, it gives CASSPLETEAFF.